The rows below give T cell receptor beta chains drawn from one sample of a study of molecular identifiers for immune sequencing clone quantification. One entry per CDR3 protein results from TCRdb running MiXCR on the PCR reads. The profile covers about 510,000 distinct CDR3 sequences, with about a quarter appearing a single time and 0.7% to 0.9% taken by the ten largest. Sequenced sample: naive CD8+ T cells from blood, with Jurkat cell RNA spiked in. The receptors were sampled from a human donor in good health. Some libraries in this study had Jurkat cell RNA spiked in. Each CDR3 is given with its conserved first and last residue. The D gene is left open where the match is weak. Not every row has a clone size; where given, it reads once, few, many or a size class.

CDR3nt: TGTGCCAGCAGACCGGACAGCCCCAGGTCCACTGAAGCTTTCTTT
CDR3aa: CASRPDSPRSTEAFF
j_gene: TRBJ1-1
d_gene: NA
abundance: many
v_gene: TRBV28

CDR3nt: TGTGCCAGCAGTTTTTTGTCCTCTAGCACAGATACGCAGTATTTT
CDR3aa: CASSFLSSSTDTQYF
j_gene: TRBJ2-3
d_gene: NA
abundance: few
v_gene: TRBV28

CDR3nt: TGCAGTGCCTTCGGACTAGCGGAGATGACCTACGAGCAGTACTTC
CDR3aa: CSAFGLAEMTYEQYF
j_gene: TRBJ2-7
d_gene: TRBD2
abundance: many
v_gene: TRBV20-1

CDR3nt: TGTGCCAGCAGTCACCGCGCGGGTTTTGGCGAGCAGTACTTC
CDR3aa: CASSHRAGFGEQYF
j_gene: TRBJ2-7
d_gene: NA
abundance: few
v_gene: TRBV6-5

CDR3nt: TGCGCCAGCAGCCAAGGACAGGGGAATGAAAAACTGTTTTTT
CDR3aa: CASSQGQGNEKLFF
j_gene: TRBJ1-4
d_gene: TRBD1
abundance: many
v_gene: TRBV4-3

CDR3nt: TGTGCCAGCAGCTTGTCCGTCAGGGGGGTCGCAGATACGCAGTATTTT
CDR3aa: CASSLSVRGVADTQYF
j_gene: TRBJ2-3
d_gene: NA
abundance: NA
v_gene: TRBV5-8

CDR3nt: TGTGCCAGCAGTGCCAGCGGGGGACATTCTGAAGCTTTCTTT
CDR3aa: CASSASGGHSEAFF
j_gene: TRBJ1-1
d_gene: NA
abundance: few
v_gene: TRBV27

CDR3nt: TGTGCCAGCAGGAAGAAGGATTTCTACGAGCAGTACTTC
CDR3aa: CASRKKDFYEQYF
j_gene: TRBJ2-7
d_gene: NA
abundance: many
v_gene: TRBV6-5

CDR3nt: TGTGCCAGCAGATTGATATACGAGCAGTACTTC
CDR3aa: CASRLIYEQYF
j_gene: TRBJ2-7
d_gene: NA
abundance: few
v_gene: TRBV12-3/TRBV12-4

CDR3nt: TGTGCCAGCAGCGCCAACAGGCGGGGGGGCCTTGTCTACGAGCAGTACTTC
CDR3aa: CASSANRRGGLVYEQYF
j_gene: TRBJ2-7
d_gene: TRBD2
abundance: NA
v_gene: TRBV11-3

CDR3nt: TGTGCCAGCAGCCCTAGGCCAGGGGCGTATGGCTACACCTTC
CDR3aa: CASSPRPGAYGYTF
j_gene: TRBJ1-2
d_gene: NA
abundance: few
v_gene: TRBV14

CDR3nt: TGTGCCAGCGCGTGGGGGCCAACTAATGAAAAACTGTTTTTT
CDR3aa: CASAWGPTNEKLFF
j_gene: TRBJ1-4
d_gene: NA
abundance: NA
v_gene: TRBV27

CDR3nt: TGTGCCTGGAGTGTGGAATGGCGGGAGGGCCCAGCAGATACGCAGTATTTT
CDR3aa: CAWSVEWREGPADTQYF
j_gene: TRBJ2-3
d_gene: TRBD2
abundance: NA
v_gene: TRBV30

CDR3nt: TGCAGTGCTAGAGATGGACTAGCGGGGGTATCGGACGAGCAGTACTTC
CDR3aa: CSARDGLAGVSDEQYF
j_gene: TRBJ2-7
d_gene: TRBD2
abundance: few
v_gene: TRBV20-1

CDR3nt: TGCGCCAGCAGCCCCCACATGTCAGGAGGTGAGCAGTTCTTC
CDR3aa: CASSPHMSGGEQFF
j_gene: TRBJ2-1
d_gene: NA
abundance: NA
v_gene: TRBV4-3

CDR3nt: TGTGCCAGCAGTCCATCAGGTGGGGCCCCTATAGATACGCAGTATTTT
CDR3aa: CASSPSGGAPIDTQYF
j_gene: TRBJ2-3
d_gene: NA
abundance: NA
v_gene: TRBV12-3/TRBV12-4

CDR3nt: TGTGCCAGCTCACCACCGGGGGGCGAACCAAACACCGGGGAGCTGTTTTTT
CDR3aa: CASSPPGGEPNTGELFF
j_gene: TRBJ2-2
d_gene: NA
abundance: NA
v_gene: TRBV18

CDR3nt: TGTGCCAGCAGTTACGAAGGGACAGGGACTTCACCCCTCCACTTT
CDR3aa: CASSYEGTGTSPLHF
j_gene: TRBJ1-6
d_gene: TRBD1
abundance: many
v_gene: TRBV27

CDR3nt: TGTGCCAGTATAATCGCTAGCGGGAGCACCGGGGAGCTGTTTTTT
CDR3aa: CASIIASGSTGELFF
j_gene: TRBJ2-2
d_gene: TRBD2
abundance: few
v_gene: TRBV19

CDR3nt: TGCAGTGCTAGAAGACCGGGACGGGACAATCAGCCCCAGCGTTTT
CDR3aa: CSARRPGRDNQPQRF
j_gene: TRBJ1-5
d_gene: NA
abundance: NA
v_gene: TRBV20-1

CDR3nt: TGCAGTGCTAGAGATAGAAGGGGCGCGTTAGAGACCCAGTACTTC
CDR3aa: CSARDRRGALETQYF
j_gene: TRBJ2-5
d_gene: NA
abundance: NA
v_gene: TRBV20-1

CDR3nt: TGTCCCAGCAGCGTGGGGACAGGGCCCTACGAGCAGTACTTC
CDR3aa: CPSSVGTGPYEQYF
j_gene: TRBJ2-7
d_gene: TRBD1
abundance: NA
v_gene: TRBV9

CDR3nt: TGTGCCATGAAGTGGGGCCAGGATATGCAGTATTTT
CDR3aa: CAMKWGQDMQYF
j_gene: TRBJ2-3
d_gene: NA
abundance: NA
v_gene: TRBV27

CDR3nt: TGCGCCAGCAGCCAAGATGTCGGACCGTCCTACGAGCAGTACTTC
CDR3aa: CASSQDVGPSYEQYF
j_gene: TRBJ2-7
d_gene: NA
abundance: NA
v_gene: TRBV4-3

CDR3nt: TGTGCCAGCAGCTTAGAGAACAGGGCGAACACCGGGGAGCTGTTTTTT
CDR3aa: CASSLENRANTGELFF
j_gene: TRBJ2-2
d_gene: NA
abundance: NA
v_gene: TRBV11-3

CDR3nt: TGTGCCAGCAGTGAAGAAACTAGCGGGAGCACGGACGAGCAGTTCTTC
CDR3aa: CASSEETSGSTDEQFF
j_gene: TRBJ2-1
d_gene: TRBD2
abundance: many
v_gene: TRBV2

CDR3nt: TGTGCCAGCAGCTTCCCCGCCGGGACAGCGAATGAAAAACTGTTTTTT
CDR3aa: CASSFPAGTANEKLFF
j_gene: TRBJ1-4
d_gene: TRBD1
abundance: many
v_gene: TRBV7-9

CDR3nt: TGCAGCGTTGGAGTTAGTATAGGACAGGATTCTTTTCCTAGCACAGATACGCAGTATTTT
CDR3aa: CSVGVSIGQDSFPSTDTQYF
j_gene: TRBJ2-3
d_gene: TRBD1
abundance: many
v_gene: TRBV29-1

CDR3nt: TGTGCCAGCAACGGCAGGGAGGTCAATCAGCCCCAGCATTTT
CDR3aa: CASNGREVNQPQHF
j_gene: TRBJ1-5
d_gene: NA
abundance: NA
v_gene: TRBV2

CDR3nt: TGTGCCAGCAGCTCCCTAGCGGGAGGTTTGCAAGAGCAGTACTTC
CDR3aa: CASSSLAGGLQEQYF
j_gene: TRBJ2-7
d_gene: TRBD2
abundance: many
v_gene: TRBV7-9

CDR3nt: TGTGCCAGCCTACCGGGACGGCTTAGCACAGATACGCAGTATTTT
CDR3aa: CASLPGRLSTDTQYF
j_gene: TRBJ2-3
d_gene: NA
abundance: once
v_gene: TRBV6-6

CDR3nt: TGTGCCAGCAGTATCGGCGGGAGAGGTGACGAGCAGTACTTC
CDR3aa: CASSIGGRGDEQYF
j_gene: TRBJ2-7
d_gene: TRBD2
abundance: NA
v_gene: TRBV28

CDR3nt: TGTGCCAGCAGAAGCCTTAGACCCCAGTTAATTAGCTTC
CDR3aa: CASRSLRPQLISF
j_gene: TRBJ2-7
d_gene: NA
abundance: few
v_gene: TRBV6-4

CDR3nt: TGCGCCAGCAGCCCAAAAGGCGGCTACACTGAAGCTTTCTTT
CDR3aa: CASSPKGGYTEAFF
j_gene: TRBJ1-1
d_gene: NA
abundance: NA
v_gene: TRBV4-1

CDR3nt: TGTGCCAGCAGTGACGATACAGGCCCCCCGAACACTGAAGCTTTCTTT
CDR3aa: CASSDDTGPPNTEAFF
j_gene: TRBJ1-1
d_gene: NA
abundance: many
v_gene: TRBV6-7

CDR3nt: TGTGCCAGCAAGGCAGGGGATCTTAGCTATGGCTACACCTTC
CDR3aa: CASKAGDLSYGYTF
j_gene: TRBJ1-2
d_gene: NA
abundance: NA
v_gene: TRBV5-5

CDR3nt: TGTGCCAGCAGTGAGGTGGGCAAGGGAACAGAGACCCAGTACTTC
CDR3aa: CASSEVGKGTETQYF
j_gene: TRBJ2-5
d_gene: NA
abundance: NA
v_gene: TRBV2

CDR3nt: TGCAGTGCTAGCCGGGACAGGGGGCAAGAGACCCAGTACTTC
CDR3aa: CSASRDRGQETQYF
j_gene: TRBJ2-5
d_gene: TRBD1
abundance: few
v_gene: TRBV20-1

CDR3nt: TGTGCCAGTAGTATCGCCATGACTAGCGGAGAGCAGTTCTTC
CDR3aa: CASSIAMTSGEQFF
j_gene: TRBJ2-1
d_gene: TRBD2
abundance: few
v_gene: TRBV19

CDR3nt: TGTGCCAGCAGCCCGACTCCCCCCCCCGGCAAAACCTCGGAGCAGTACTTC
CDR3aa: CASSPTPPPGKTSEQYF
j_gene: TRBJ2-7
d_gene: NA
abundance: few
v_gene: TRBV7-3

CDR3nt: TGTGCCAGCAGCTTAGGGTGGGACCCAAAGTACCAAGAGACCCAGTACTTC
CDR3aa: CASSLGWDPKYQETQYF
j_gene: TRBJ2-5
d_gene: NA
abundance: few
v_gene: TRBV7-6

CDR3nt: TGTGCCAGCAAAGTAGGAGATCAAGAGACCCAGTACTTC
CDR3aa: CASKVGDQETQYF
j_gene: TRBJ2-5
d_gene: NA
abundance: few
v_gene: TRBV12-3/TRBV12-4

CDR3nt: TGTGCCAGCAACGGCATGGGGCTAGCGGGGCCCGCTGCCACAGATACGCAGTATTTT
CDR3aa: CASNGMGLAGPAATDTQYF
j_gene: TRBJ2-3
d_gene: TRBD2
abundance: many
v_gene: TRBV9

CDR3nt: TGCAGCGCTCTAGCGGGGCCTTCCTACAATGAGCAGTTCTTC
CDR3aa: CSALAGPSYNEQFF
j_gene: TRBJ2-1
d_gene: TRBD2
abundance: few
v_gene: TRBV29-1

CDR3nt: TGTGCCAGCAGCCAAGTTGGGGGGCAAAACATTCAGTACTTC
CDR3aa: CASSQVGGQNIQYF
j_gene: TRBJ2-4
d_gene: NA
abundance: many
v_gene: TRBV3-1

CDR3nt: TGTGCCAGCAGCCTCATGGGGCTAGCGGGCACAGATACGCAGTATTTT
CDR3aa: CASSLMGLAGTDTQYF
j_gene: TRBJ2-3
d_gene: TRBD2
abundance: few
v_gene: TRBV13

CDR3nt: TGCGCCAGCAGCTCCGGGACGTCGGGCGAAAAACTGTTTTTT
CDR3aa: CASSSGTSGEKLFF
j_gene: TRBJ1-4
d_gene: NA
abundance: many
v_gene: TRBV5-1

CDR3nt: TGTGCCAGCAGCGGGAGCGGGGGGGCGTCCAATGAGCAGTTCTTC
CDR3aa: CASSGSGGASNEQFF
j_gene: TRBJ2-1
d_gene: TRBD2
abundance: few
v_gene: TRBV5-6

CDR3nt: TGTGCCAGCTCCCTCAAGGGGAGTCCTAGCTATGGCTACACCTTC
CDR3aa: CASSLKGSPSYGYTF
j_gene: TRBJ1-2
d_gene: NA
abundance: once
v_gene: TRBV6-1

CDR3nt: TGTGCCAGCAGTGTGGAGGGGGCCTACAATGAGCAGTTCTTC
CDR3aa: CASSVEGAYNEQFF
j_gene: TRBJ2-1
d_gene: NA
abundance: NA
v_gene: TRBV2

CDR3nt: TGTGCCAGCAGTTACTTATCGAACCGGGCCCGGGGAGATACGCAGTATTTT
CDR3aa: CASSYLSNRARGDTQYF
j_gene: TRBJ2-3
d_gene: NA
abundance: NA
v_gene: TRBV6-2/TRBV6-3

CDR3nt: TGTGCCAGCAGTTTTATGGGGGGTGGTCAGCCCCAGCATTTT
CDR3aa: CASSFMGGGQPQHF
j_gene: TRBJ1-5
d_gene: NA
abundance: NA
v_gene: TRBV27

CDR3nt: TGTGCCAGCAGTTTAGAGGGATATCAGCCCCAGCATTTT
CDR3aa: CASSLEGYQPQHF
j_gene: TRBJ1-5
d_gene: NA
abundance: many
v_gene: TRBV12-3/TRBV12-4

CDR3nt: TGTGCCAACAGCCCGCGACAGGGCTACGAGCAGTACTTC
CDR3aa: CANSPRQGYEQYF
j_gene: TRBJ2-7
d_gene: TRBD1
abundance: NA
v_gene: TRBV4-2

CDR3nt: TGCGCCAGCAGCCAAGATGGCGGGGGGGCAGATACGCAGTATTTT
CDR3aa: CASSQDGGGADTQYF
j_gene: TRBJ2-3
d_gene: TRBD2
abundance: many
v_gene: TRBV4-3

CDR3nt: TGTGCCAGCAGCTTCCACGAGGATACGCAGTATTTT
CDR3aa: CASSFHEDTQYF
j_gene: TRBJ2-3
d_gene: NA
abundance: NA
v_gene: TRBV7-2

CDR3nt: TGTGCCAGCAGGCGCCAGGCCCGGCTATCGGACACTGAAGCTTTCTTT
CDR3aa: CASRRQARLSDTEAFF
j_gene: TRBJ1-1
d_gene: NA
abundance: NA
v_gene: TRBV27

CDR3nt: TGTGCCAGCGGTGGGACAGGGGCTAATGAAAAACTGTTTTTT
CDR3aa: CASGGTGANEKLFF
j_gene: TRBJ1-4
d_gene: TRBD1
abundance: few
v_gene: TRBV7-9